This T cell receptor (beta chain) was documented in a study of blood T cell repertoires in COVID-19. On the study more broadly: Sources were T cells, B-cell-depleted T cells, or PBMCs; the material itself was cDNA or gDNA.

Libraries were prepared by immunoSEQ multiplex PCR; TCRdb keeps only in-frame clonotypes and omits some of them. The table includes approximately 360,000 clones, 90% detected once. Between the trimmed V and J ends, which lost 1 base and 6 bases, there was a span of 13 bases. Germline loops: CDR1 LGHNA, CDR2 YSLEER. The CDR3 is 15 residues long. Sequencing was carried out using peripheral blood. V usage is TRBV4-3 and J usage is TRBJ2-1; possibly TRBD2 for D (6 bases). The TCR comes from a man aged 18 to 29 with active or convalescent COVID-19. CDR3 nucleotides: TGCGCCAGCAGCCAAGCGGCGGGGTTACCCAATGAGCAGTTCTTC. Its protein product is CASSQAAGLPNEQFF.